The T cell receptor (beta chain) described here comes from a study of Ad26.COV2.S vaccination and SARS-CoV-2 variants (dated by TCRdb to 2020 to 2023). General notes on the study: Vaccine-arm donors came from COV1001, a multicentre, randomized, double-blind, placebo-controlled phase I-IIa trial of Ad26.COV2.S in healthy adults. Ad26.COV2.S was administered intramuscularly at 5 x 10^10 or 1 x 10^11 viral particles, either as a single shot or as two shots given 56 days apart. TCRbeta repertoire sequencing was used to assess the specificity and breadth of SARS-CoV-2-reactive T cell receptors after Ad26.COV2.S vaccination. Investigators remained blinded to trial group allocation during experiments and outcome assessment. The TCR-sequenced set comprised approximately 30 samples: 19 Ad26.COV2.S vaccine recipients, 5 placebo recipients and 8 SARS-CoV-2 convalescent individuals. Trial participants were randomized into five groups of five: low-dose or high-dose Ad26.COV2.S given once or twice, or placebo on both occasions.

TCRbeta CDR3 regions were sequenced with the immunoSEQ Assay. After extraction, genomic DNA underwent amplification by bias-controlled multiplex PCR, followed by high-throughput sequencing. In the paper's pipeline: To quantify the absolute abundance of each unique TCRbeta CDR3 region, sequences were collapsed and filtered. T cell fraction was estimated by normalizing TCRbeta template counts to usable DNA, which was measured by amplifying reference genes present in all nucleated cells. Repertoire TCRs were annotated as SARS-CoV-2-specific by exact matching of V gene, CDR3 amino acid sequence and J gene to a known reactive TCR set. MIRA supplied the reference SARS-CoV-2 TCR set, which was filtered for enrichment in COVID-19-positive ImmuneCODE repertoires so that public or cross-reactive TCRs were removed. Drawing on the MIRA antigens, annotated TCRs were analysed further at the level of specific ORF or position within ORF. Depth was the summed frequency of annotated unique rearrangements, while breadth was defined as annotated unique rearrangements over total unique productive rearrangements. Two-sided Wilcoxon rank-sum tests were used to compare TCR breadth between groups. The clones in this table, taken by TCRdb from immuneACCESS, are in-frame only. Not every clone is retained; where verified, under half of the shortfall comes from an unresolved V gene, and the cause of the rest is unknown. Clone size and V and J calls were adopted from that table, with D and trimming inferred from the DNA. For this sample there are around 300,000 clones; 80% to 90% appear just once. The ten largest make up 5% of the sample.

Note on this clone: The clone's antigen remains unknown. Per-base qualities were not stored, and no clone one base away is much larger.

On the study overall, not on this receptor specifically: According to the authors, total T cell responses may have been underestimated by the TCR breadth and depth analyses. Comparable non-spike TCR breadth was observed between vaccine and placebo recipients, consistent with only spike being contained in the vaccine. Compared with placebo recipients, Ad26.COV2.S recipients showed higher spike-specific TCR breadth (P = 0.0014). After vaccination, substantial breadth of spike-specific CD8+ and CD4+ T cell responses was reported. The study lacked the statistical power to compare responses across vaccine doses or regimens.

The intended sense of this specimen's treatment or condition label: 15 to 20 received Ad26.COV2.S at low or high dose, single or two shots; 5 received placebo; per-sample allocation not given. Repertoires of vaccine and placebo recipients were sequenced from samples taken on day 63 after the first injection. Cohort 1b enrolled about two dozen adults aged 18-55 years at a single site in Boston, USA, between 29 July and 7 August 2020. Ad26.COV2.S consisted of a replication-incompetent adenovirus type 26 vector by which a prefusion-stabilized SARS-CoV-2 spike protein from the original Wuhan strain was expressed. The input for sequencing was peripheral blood, taken in a trial of Ad26.COV2.S vaccine versus placebo. The clonotype comes from a person aged 18-65 years who received the Ad26.COV2.S COVID-19 vaccine or a placebo.

CDR3 sequence: CASSLWANYGYTF. The nucleotides read TGTGCCAGCAGTTTATGGGCTAACTATGGCTACACCTTC. The rearrangement combines TRBV27 with TRBJ1-2; no D gene can be assigned with confidence. The junction carries 3 bases between V and J, which are trimmed by 1 base and 0 bases respectively. From cysteine to phenylalanine, the CDR3 is 13 amino acids long. Solely the CDR3 DNA is kept, with 39 bases framed from the first base. CDR1 and CDR2 (MNHEY, SMNVEV) derive from the germline V gene (reference sequence).